One and the same sample provided the 30 T cell receptor beta chains below, sequenced in a study of CD8+CD57+ T cells in acquired aplastic anemia. Template material for TCR beta VDJ and CDR3 profiling consisted of genomic DNA. MiXCR, run by TCRdb on the reads, gives a single entry per CDR3 protein. The data contain under 200,000 distinct CDR3 sequences, 40% to 55% of them singletons. It was patients with CD8+CD57+ cell expansion by flow cytometry who were chosen for sequencing. Sample: sorted CD4+, CD8+, or CD8+CD57+ T cells (not recorded which) from PBMCs. These receptors all come from a human donor with aplastic anemia.

This clonotype has at least ten counts. The chain carries TRBV7-2 and TRBJ1-2; D possibly corresponds to TRBD1 (5 bases). The germline gives CDR1 SGHTA, CDR2 FQGNSA. With 1 base removed from V and 4 bases from J, the gap between germline ends came to 19 bases. The length of the CDR3 is 17 residues. The CDR3 nucleotides read TGTGCCAGCAGCTTAGGCGGGGTGGGGGGACTTACCTATGGCTACACCTTC. Its protein is CASSLGGVGGLTYGYTF.

The gene calls are TRBV19 and TRBJ1-6, with TRBD1 as a possible D gene (5 bases). CDR1 is LNHDA and CDR2 is SQIVND in the germline V gene (reference sequence). V was clipped by 1 base and J by 7 bases, with 11 bases between them. CDR3 length: 15 amino acids. DNA of the CDR3: TGTGCCAGTAGTATAGCAGGACAAGGCAATTCACCCCTCCACTTT. It specifies CASSIAGQGNSPLHF.

Only a few counts were recorded for this clonotype. The chain carries TRBV6-5 and TRBJ2-3, with D possibly matching TRBD2 (6 bases). Trimming stripped 4 bases from V and 4 bases from J, with 15 bases between. The CDR3 runs 15 residues. CDR1 and CDR2 (germline): MNHEY, SVGAGI. CDR3 amino acids: CASSLVGSSADTQYF. The CDR3 region has the DNA TGTGCCAGCAGTTTAGTAGGGTCTAGCGCAGATACGCAGTATTTT.

Regarding this clonotype: A much larger clone lies a single base off, so this may be a read error. This rearrangement joins TRBV7-2 to TRBJ2-2, with D maybe TRBD2 (5 bases). CDR1 and CDR2 (germline): SGHTA, FQGNSA. The CDR3 runs to 15 residues. DNA of the CDR3: TGTGCCAGCGGCTTAGGGTGGGAGAAGACCGGGGAGCTGTTTTTT. Translated, it gives CASGLGWEKTGELFF.

This clonotype was detected many times. The genes are TRBV7-9 and TRBJ2-7; 9 bases fit TRBD1. CDR1 is SEHNR, CDR2 FQNEAQ, per germline (reference sequence). The CDR3 contains 14 residues. Germline trimming cut 5 bases from V and 5 bases from J; bases unmatched to any gene: 7. The CDR3: CASSPGQGVDEQYF. DNA for the CDR3: TGTGCCAGCAGCCCGGGACAGGGTGTGGACGAGCAGTACTTC.

As for this clonotype: This may arise from a read error, as a much more abundant clone is one base away. The genes are TRBV11-2 and TRBJ1-3, with a possible D match to TRBD1 (5 bases). The CDR3 length is 16 residues. CDR1 is SGHAT and CDR2 is FQNNGV in the germline V gene. In DNA, the CDR3 is TGTGCCAACAGCTTAGACCTCACGGGGGACGGAAACACCATATATTTT. Its protein is CANSLDLTGDGNTIYF.

This chain links TRBV6-1 with TRBJ1-1; 8 bases are shared with TRBD1. CDR1 MNHNS and CDR2 SASEGT come from the germline V gene. The CDR3 has 16 residues. V lost 4 bases and J lost 1; bases outside the gene matches: 8. CDR3 nucleotide sequence: TGTGCCAGCAGTGCCGACAGGGGAATTGCGAACACTGAAGCTTTCTTT. The encoded protein is CASSADRGIANTEAFF.

The sample holds many counts of this clonotype. The rearrangement uses TRBV15 and TRBJ1-4; unclear D gene. This CDR3 comprises 16 residues. V was clipped by 3 bases and J by 0 bases, with 11 bases between them. The germline V gene encodes CDR1 LNHNV and CDR2 YYDKDF (reference sequence). The CDR3, as DNA: TGTGCCACCAGCAGGGATTCGAGGGCAACTAATGAAAAACTGTTTTTT. As protein: CATSRDSRATNEKLFF.

Ten or more counts support this clonotype. The chain recombines TRBV7-8 with TRBJ1-4; D not certain. This CDR3 comprises 15 residues. Germline V gives CDR1 SGHVS, CDR2 FQNEAQ. Trimming stripped 0 bases from V and 2 bases from J, with 7 bases between. The CDR3 DNA reads as TGTGCCAGCAGCTTAGCGGGCAGTACTAATGAAAAACTGTTTTTT. Residues: CASSLAGSTNEKLFF.

The V call is TRBV25-1, the J call TRBJ1-2; D unresolved. This CDR3 contains 14 residues. Germline V gives CDR1 MGHDK, CDR2 SYGVNS. V was cut by 1 base and J by 6 bases, with 12 bases left in between. The CDR3 DNA reads TGTGCCAGCAGTGAATTTGGCAGGTCGCATGGCTACACCTTC. Amino acids: CASSEFGRSHGYTF.

J is TRBJ2-7 and V is TRBV20-1, with D maybe TRBD2 (6 bases). V lost 0 bases to trimming and J lost 3 bases, with 9 bases between them. Per germline, CDR1 DFQATT and CDR2 SNEGSKA (reference sequence). The CDR3 runs 13 residues. The CDR3 region has the DNA TGCAGTGCTAGAGAGCTGGAGGGCTACGAGCAGTACTTC. Its protein is CSARELEGYEQYF.

Concerning this clonotype itself: A read error may account for a junction end that differs from germline. The genes are TRBV24-1 and TRBJ1-2; TRBD1 is a possible D gene (5 bases). Germline V gene sequence: CDR1 KGHDR, CDR2 SFDVKD. The CDR3 totals 13 residues. The CDR3 nucleotides are TGTGCCACCAGTGAGGGGTGGGGCTATGGCTATACCTTC. Protein product: CATSEGWGYGYTF.

As for this clonotype: This sequence may be a read error, since a much larger clone differs from it by one base. As the CDR3 is not closed by the conserved phenylalanine or tryptophan, this likely results from a read error. V usage is TRBV12-3 or TRBV12-4 and J usage is TRBJ1-2; no definite D call. V was pared by 6 bases and J by 4 bases, with 15 bases between. This CDR3 comprises 14 residues. In nucleotides, the CDR3 is TGTGCCAGCAGACCCGGGCCTGCGGTCTATGGCTACACCTCC. This sequence encodes CASRPGPAVYGYTS.

This clonotype ranks as medium-sized (0.01 to 0.1%). The chain combines TRBV15 with TRBJ1-2; D remains ambiguous. V lost 5 bases, J lost 8 bases, and 21 bases lay in between. From germline, CDR1 is LNHNV and CDR2 YYDKDF (reference sequence). The CDR3 runs to 15 residues. The CDR3 DNA follows: TGTGCCACCAGCGTTGACCGCCCGGGCTTGGACGGCTACACCTTC. Its protein is CATSVDRPGLDGYTF.

This clonotype was found many times. The chain joins TRBV19 to TRBJ2-3; D is possibly TRBD1 or TRBD2 (5 bases each). There are 14 residues in the CDR3. CDR1 and CDR2 from the germline V gene are LNHDA and SQIVND (reference sequence). The germline V and J ends were trimmed by 6 bases and 1 base, with 11 bases remaining between them. CDR3 loop: CASRDGAGTDTQYF. The CDR3 nucleotides are TGTGCCAGTAGGGACGGGGCCGGCACAGATACGCAGTATTTT.

This clonotype was observed once. The rearrangement uses TRBV2 and TRBJ1-2; no reliable D call. V shed 5 bases and J shed 7 bases, with 14 bases lying between them. This CDR3 is built from 13 residues. Germline V gene data show CDR1 as SNHLY and CDR2 as FYNNEI. This chain's CDR3 is CASSMTRAGGYTF. In DNA, the CDR3 is TGTGCCAGCAGTATGACTAGAGCGGGTGGCTACACCTTC.

The chain employs TRBV20-1 and TRBJ2-3; tentative D call: TRBD2 (5 bases). CDR1 is DFQATT, CDR2 SNEGSKA, per germline (reference sequence). The CDR3 spans 16 residues. Between the trimmed V and J ends, which lost 6 bases and 1 base, there was a span of 20 bases. This CDR3 reads CSASSPLVSGTDTQYF. The CDR3, as DNA: TGCAGTGCCAGCAGCCCCCTGGTTAGCGGCACAGATACGCAGTATTTT.

This clonotype was detected ten times or more. The rearrangement uses TRBV4-2 and TRBJ1-2; D call uncertain. The V end was cut by 0 bases, the J end by 7 bases, with 15 bases between. Germline assignment: CDR1 LGHNA and CDR2 YNFKEQ. The CDR3 runs 15 residues. The CDR3 DNA sequence: TGTGCCAGCAGCCAAGATAACGCAGGCTTAGGTGGCTACACCTTC. Protein product: CASSQDNAGLGGYTF.

The chain employs TRBV7-8 and TRBJ2-1, with D unresolved. V lost 0 bases and J 10 bases, leaving 10 bases between the germline ends. From germline, CDR1 is SGHVS and CDR2 FQNEAQ. CDR3 size: 13 residues. The CDR3 protein is CASSLALDHEQFF. The CDR3 DNA reads TGTGCCAGCAGCTTAGCGCTAGACCACGAGCAGTTCTTC.

The V and J genes are TRBV20-1 and TRBJ1-1, with D uncertain. The V end was cut by 3 bases, the J end by 1 base, with 12 bases between. This CDR3 spans 14 amino acids. Germline CDR1 and CDR2: DFQATT and SNEGSKA (reference sequence). CDR3 residues: CSASYGSENTEAFF. CDR3 sequence (DNA): TGCAGTGCTAGTTATGGGTCAGAGAACACTGAAGCTTTCTTT.

The table lists this clonotype with many counts. V gene TRBV7-9 combines with J gene TRBJ1-4; D is ambiguous. Germline V CDR1 and CDR2: SEHNR, FQNEAQ (reference sequence). The CDR3 sequence is 15 residues long. V lost 5 bases and J 2 bases, leaving 12 bases between the germline ends. The CDR3 bases are TGTGCCAGCAGCGCGCTCAGGATGACTAATGAAAAACTGTTTTTT. It specifies CASSALRMTNEKLFF.

The V and J genes are TRBV25-1 and TRBJ2-3; D is ambiguous. This CDR3 spans 12 amino acids. Germline values: CDR1 MGHDK, CDR2 SYGVNS. Deletions cut 5 bases from V and 3 bases from J, with 6 bases between. CDR3 protein: CASSYKTDTQYF. Written as DNA, the CDR3 is TGTGCCAGCAGTTACAAGACAGATACGCAGTATTTT.

This clonotype was detected ten times or more. The V gene is TRBV3-1, the J gene TRBJ1-2; D perhaps matches TRBD1 (5 bases). The CDR3 covers 14 residues. The V end was cut by 5 bases, the J end by 2 bases, with 12 bases between. Germline V gives CDR1 LGHDT, CDR2 YNNKEL (reference sequence). The CDR3 reads CASSEGPTNYGYTF. Written as DNA, the CDR3 is TGTGCCAGCAGCGAGGGACCCACCAACTATGGCTACACCTTC.

Ten or more counts support this clonotype. The rearrangement uses TRBV5-1 and TRBJ2-2; 8 bases are a match to TRBD2. The germline V gene encodes CDR1 SGHRS and CDR2 YFSETQ. The CDR3 runs to 15 residues. V gave up 3 bases and J gave up 1 base; unmatched junction bases: 2. This CDR3 reads CASSSAGENTGELFF. Here the CDR3 DNA reads TGCGCCAGCAGCTCAGCGGGGGAGAACACCGGGGAGCTGTTTTTT. Drawing the rest from reference TRBV5-1 and TRBJ2-2, the complete variable domain is KAGVTQTPRYLIKTRGQQVTLSCSPISGHRSVSWYQQTPGQGLQFLFEYFSETQRNKGNFPGRFSGRQFSNSRSEMNVSTLELGDSALYLCASSSAGENTGELFFGEGSRLTVL.

This clonotype appeared once. The genes are TRBV10-1 and TRBJ2-3; 9 bases align to TRBD2. The V gene's germline CDR1 is WNHNN and CDR2 SYGVQD (reference sequence). The CDR3 length is 17 residues. The V and J ends lost 3 bases and 0 bases, in that order; junction bases with no gene match: 7. CDR3 region: CASSESSSGESTDTQYF. Here the CDR3 DNA reads TGCGCCAGCAGTGAATCATCTAGCGGGGAAAGCACAGATACGCAGTATTTT.

The chain uses TRBV24-1 and TRBJ2-3, with D perhaps TRBD1 or TRBD2 (5 bases each). The V end was cut by 6 bases, the J end by 0 bases, with 9 bases between. Germline V lookup: CDR1 KGHDR, CDR2 SFDVKD. The CDR3 covers 14 residues. CDR3 residues: CATSWGLSTDTQYF. The CDR3 nucleotides read TGTGCCACCAGTTGGGGGTTGAGCACAGATACGCAGTATTTT.

Comment on this clonotype: A much more abundant neighbour one base away suggests this may be a read error. The CDR3 nucleotides read TGTGCCAGCAGCCCGAAGGGCCCCGGTGGAGATACGCAGTATTTT. Its protein is CASSPKGPGGDTQYF. The chain employs TRBV11-1 and TRBJ2-3; D is uncertain. Between the trimmed V and J ends, which lost 5 bases and 5 bases, there was a span of 17 bases. Looked up from germline, CDR1 is SGHAT and CDR2 is FQDESV (reference sequence). This CDR3 is 15 amino acids long.

This clonotype was seen repeatedly, ten times or more. DNA of the CDR3: TGTGCCAGCAGCCTACCCGGGGGGCGCATTGTATATGAGCAGTTCTTC. Translation gives CASSLPGGRIVYEQFF. V gene TRBV7-9 combines with J gene TRBJ2-1, with D possibly TRBD2 on 7 matching bases. Between the trimmed V and J ends, which lost 5 bases and 8 bases, there was a span of 22 bases. This CDR3 region has 16 residues. Germline lookup yields CDR1 SEHNR and CDR2 FQNEAQ (reference sequence).

In this sample, this clonotype turned up a few times. A clone one base away is much larger, so this may be a read error. V gene TRBV14 combines with J gene TRBJ1-3; unclear D gene. The CDR3 is made up of 15 amino acids. The V and J ends lost 1 base and 7 bases respectively, with 14 bases between them. Germline CDR1 and CDR2: SGHDN and FVKESK. The CDR3 region is CASSQGRTWRNTIYF. The CDR3 coding sequence is TGTGCCAGCAGCCAAGGACGCACCTGGCGGAACACCATATATTTT.

This clonotype has ten or more counts. The chain carries TRBV7-9 and TRBJ2-5; 9 bases match TRBD1. Germline V gives CDR1 SEHNR, CDR2 FQNEAQ (reference sequence). The length of the CDR3 is 14 residues. The V segment lost 3 bases and the J segment 3 bases; nucleotides outside the gene matches: 2. CDR3 sequence: CASSFRTGEETQYF. The CDR3 DNA is TGTGCCAGCAGCTTCCGGACAGGGGAAGAGACCCAGTACTTC.